A selection of T cell receptor beta chains follows, all from one sample in a study of blood T cell repertoires in COVID-19. Method: immunoSEQ multiplex PCR; TCRdb's copy keeps in-frame clones and lacks some. This sample yields about 190,000 clones, of which around 90% are seen a single time; 4% to 5.5% belongs to the top ten. Sequenced: peripheral blood. The receptors originated from a human donor in a cohort sampled during active COVID-19. Each CDR3 is given with its conserved first and last residue. Fields, in order: V gene, D gene, J gene, clone size, CDR3 protein, CDR3 DNA. D genes are given only for firm matches. Rows may omit the clone size; those that give it use once, few, many or a size class.

v_gene: TRBV6-2/TRBV6-3
d_gene: NA
j_gene: TRBJ1-1
abundance: NA
CDR3aa: CASSQEGGGNTEAFF
CDR3nt: TGTGCCAGCAGTCAGGAAGGAGGTGGGAACACTGAAGCTTTCTTT

v_gene: TRBV11-3
d_gene: NA
j_gene: TRBJ2-2
abundance: NA
CDR3aa: CASSLQAGELFF
CDR3nt: TGTGCCAGCAGCCTCCAGGCAGGGGAGCTGTTTTTT

v_gene: TRBV13
d_gene: TRBD2
j_gene: TRBJ2-2
abundance: NA
CDR3aa: CASSRASSGRNTGELFF
CDR3nt: TGTGCCAGCAGCCGCGCCTCTAGCGGGAGGAACACCGGGGAGCTGTTTTTT

v_gene: TRBV19
d_gene: TRBD1
j_gene: TRBJ2-5
abundance: NA
CDR3aa: CASSRNRGLTETQYF
CDR3nt: TGTGCCAGTAGCCGAAACAGGGGGCTCACCGAGACCCAGTACTTC

v_gene: TRBV28
d_gene: TRBD1
j_gene: TRBJ1-2
abundance: NA
CDR3aa: CASSRVEDRVFGYTF
CDR3nt: TGTGCCAGCAGCCGAGTCGAGGACAGGGTGTTCGGCTACACCTTC

v_gene: TRBV11-3
d_gene: NA
j_gene: TRBJ2-1
abundance: NA
CDR3aa: CASSFGSGPDEQFF
CDR3nt: TGTGCCAGCAGCTTCGGATCAGGGCCAGATGAGCAGTTCTTC

v_gene: TRBV2
d_gene: NA
j_gene: TRBJ2-7
abundance: NA
CDR3aa: CASSASGSMAYEQYF
CDR3nt: TGTGCCAGCAGCGCCTCAGGATCCATGGCCTACGAGCAGTACTTC

v_gene: TRBV18
d_gene: NA
j_gene: TRBJ1-1
abundance: NA
CDR3aa: CASSLPGRILNTEAFF
CDR3nt: TGTGCCAGCTCACTACCGGGCCGGATACTGAACACTGAAGCTTTCTTT

v_gene: TRBV19
d_gene: TRBD1
j_gene: TRBJ2-3
abundance: NA
CDR3aa: CASSQGVSTDTQYF
CDR3nt: TGTGCCAGTAGTCAGGGGGTCAGCACAGATACGCAGTATTTT

v_gene: TRBV6-1
d_gene: TRBD1
j_gene: TRBJ1-3
abundance: few
CDR3aa: CASSEGTVFGNTIYF
CDR3nt: TGTGCCAGCAGTGAGGGGACAGTCTTTGGAAACACCATATATTTT

v_gene: TRBV4-1
d_gene: TRBD1
j_gene: TRBJ1-6
abundance: NA
CDR3aa: CASSPTPRQGGSPLHF
CDR3nt: TGCGCCAGCAGTCCAACTCCACGACAGGGTGGGTCACCCCTCCACTTT

v_gene: TRBV6-1
d_gene: NA
j_gene: TRBJ2-7
abundance: NA
CDR3aa: CASSEAPGAGAGSYEQYF
CDR3nt: TGTGCCAGCAGTGAAGCGCCAGGTGCGGGCGCGGGCTCCTACGAGCAGTACTTC

v_gene: TRBV30
d_gene: TRBD1
j_gene: TRBJ1-1
abundance: NA
CDR3aa: CAWAGGWTEAFF
CDR3nt: TGTGCCTGGGCAGGGGGCTGGACTGAAGCTTTCTTT